This T cell receptor beta chain was recorded in a study of cytomegalovirus exposure and HLA in healthy donors (dated by TCRdb to about 2017). At the level of the whole study: According to an earlier analysis of around 600 of the donors, about 179 million T cells yielded some 110 million unique TCR beta sequences and 276 Gb of sequence data. A later genetic analysis took genome-wide SNP genotypes for about 55% of the 666 donors and used that subset as a discovery cohort. Alongside the repertoire data, information on donor age, sex, ethnicity and CMV serostatus was compiled. Using immunosequencing, the study profiled T cell repertoires from about 610 subjects and related those repertoires to cytomegalovirus serostatus. The study was designed to test whether signatures of past pathogen exposure could be identified by cataloging public T cell receptors. Around 320 gigabases of sequencing data and tens of millions of unique TCR sequences were included in an early release covering several hundred HLA-typed donors. The number of donors typed differed by locus, with about 620-630 for A, B, C, DRB1 and DQB1, over 500 for DQA1, 600 to 610 for DPA1, and 472 for DPB1. Rather than drawing on any new phenotypic data, the later analysis identified candidate immune exposures from TCR beta sequences and the way those sequences occurred across donors. Every repertoire in the discovery cohort had been generated on one and the same sequencing platform. A later analysis re-examined previously published TCR beta repertoires from more than 600 donors and added high-resolution HLA genotyping to investigate patterns of TCR occurrence. To predict cytomegalovirus infection status, the study brought together high-throughput TCR immunosequencing, statistical association of individual TCRs with disease status, and machine learning. Across approximately 400 genotyped donors of the cohort, an average of 235,054 unique TCR beta nucleotide sequences per donor were sequenced, and 15% to 20% of those sequences were non-productive. A handful of DR-DQ haplotypes were treated as single units for association and clustering because of strong linkage in the cohort. Class I and class II HLA loci were covered by the typing at four-digit resolution. An earlier analysis of a few hundred of the donors applied high-throughput TCR beta sequencing to assess whether each TCR beta V gene segment acted as functional or pseudogenic. The genetic ancestry cluster associated with self-reported Caucasian donors included about 84% of the 300 to 400 genotyped donors. In addition to the first cohort of 500 to 850 subjects, a separate validation cohort of over 90 different subjects was used.

The library relied on the immunoSEQ multiplex PCR assay. A mixture of 60 forward primers for TCR Vbeta segments and 13 reverse primers for TCR Jbeta segments was used in the multiplex PCR. The CDR3 region of rearranged TCR beta genes was amplified from genomic DNA by a multiplex PCR assay. On the Illumina HiSeq System, the amplified TCR beta libraries were sequenced as 87-base-pair reads. The study's own analysis went as follows. A later analysis tallied 75 million to 95 million unique TCR beta chains across the 700 or so repertoires, and some 10 million of those chains were shared by two or more donors. Raw reads were error-corrected and collapsed into unique sequences with a nearest-neighbor algorithm that merged closely related sequences to remove PCR and sequencing errors. V, D and J gene segments were assigned by aligning CDR3 sequences to IMGT reference sequences. For a sequence to be retained, a match of at least six nucleotides was required to both a V gene segment and a J gene segment. A rearrangement was called productive if the CDR3 had no stop codons and remained in frame with V and J, and every other rearrangement was called non-productive. CDR3 was defined by IMGT convention, running from the second conserved V-encoded cysteine to the conserved J-encoded phenylalanine. The earlier analysis of around 640 of the donors excluded sequences that lacked an unambiguous match to a single V gene segment. An earlier analysis of 587 of the donors classified V segments as functional when productive rearrangements were above 56.7% and as segregating when the standard deviation between donors was above 5%. A statistical classification framework was developed to diagnose cytomegalovirus status using the catalog of TCR beta chain sequences. In a later analysis, V and J genes were assigned by comparing TCR nucleotide sequences against IMGT/GENE-DB human TR gene sequences. The TCRdist pipeline was used in a later analysis to assign CDR3 sequences and most-parsimonious VDJ recombination scenarios. In a later analysis, each TCR beta chain was defined by its CDR3 amino acid sequence together with its V-gene family, and reads without a unique V-gene family were excluded. A later analysis removed roughly 590 highly shared, low-generation-probability nucleotide sequences to deal with suspected cross-contamination and a sequencing artifact. In a later analysis, a clonal expansion index for each public chain was calculated from normalized within-repertoire ranks of inferred template counts. In a later analysis, generation probabilities were computed using a VDJ recombination model fitted to out-of-frame rearrangements, and the results were checked against IGoR. A later analysis scored TCR-TCR, TCR-HLA and TCR-CMV co-occurrence with hypergeometric tests, applying a repertoire-size bias correction to TCR pairs. A later analysis estimated false discovery rates by permuting HLA or CMV assignments 20 times. A later analysis grouped co-occurring TCRs with DBSCAN, adding TCRdist sequence similarity when clustering within HLA-allele-positive subsets. Repertoires with fewer than 30,000 or more than 120,000 public chains were left out of co-occurrence clustering, as were about 5 repertoires with anomalous nucleotide sharing. This is the immuneACCESS table as TCRdb keeps it, with only in-frame sequences that have V and J called. A part of the clones is gone; compared with another copy, unresolved V genes explain less than half, and the rest is unexplained. V, J and clone size were drawn from that table, and D and trimming were deduced from the DNA. Across this sample there are more than 100,000 clones, with roughly 68% seen only once. Of the sample, less than 7% falls within the top ten clones.

CDR1 and CDR2 are read off the germline V gene (reference sequence) as LNHDA and SQIVND. The CDR3 starts with the cysteine, ends with the phenylalanine, and has 14 residues. The entry retains the CDR3 DNA only, 42 bases that are in frame from base 1. For this chain, trimming is 4 bases at the V end and 5 bases at the J end, and the number of junction bases without a gene match is 6. In total, 500 to 700 healthy bone marrow donors made up the cohort. At the time of sampling, all cohort members were nominally healthy, though unrecorded immune exposures were likely present. The donor was CMV seropositive and was included in the group of 250 to 350 seropositive cohort members. A peripheral blood sample was provided by each donor, and peripheral blood mononuclear cells were used for TCR beta sequencing. The Qiagen DNeasy Blood Extraction Kit was used to extract genomic DNA from the blood cell samples.

For this clone: Its recognized antigen is unknown. No clone much larger than this one lies a single base away; base qualities are absent.

The paper as a whole reports these results and caveats: Because HLA typing was unavailable for some donors at each locus, only the typed subset was used in association tests. A total of 150 to 200 TCR beta chains were listed by the study as associated with cytomegalovirus. In a later genetic analysis, fewer N-insertions in productive TCRs were reported among donors in an Asian-associated ancestry cluster than the roughly 700-donor mean. In vitro tests confirmed that a few of the cytomegalovirus-associated TCR beta chains recognize cytomegalovirus antigens. Immune exposure information for the cohort was limited to CMV serostatus. The classifier was reported to diagnose cytomegalovirus status with high specificity and sensitivity in both the original and validation cohorts. In a later analysis, most CMV-associated TCR beta chains were found to appear HLA-restricted, with HLA associations seemingly driven largely by CMV exposure. In a later analysis, several top co-occurrence clusters were reported to appear linked to parvovirus B19, influenza, CMV and Epstein-Barr virus. A cluster of highly shared sequence variants was judged likely to be a technical artifact of the sequencing pipeline. Across donors, most TCR sequences were observed very rarely, whereas some public TCRs were present in many individuals. Correlated functional status among segregating V segments might reflect linkage disequilibrium, but an unknown experimental factor could not be ruled out. Compared with equally common non-associated chains, HLA-associated TCR beta chains in a later analysis were more clonally expanded and had lower generation probabilities. In a later genetic analysis, a missense DCLRE1C variant was associated with V-gene and J-gene trimming of TCR beta chains, and the association was replicated in an independent cohort. This cohort had only TCR beta chains sequenced, and the lack of alpha or paired-chain data limited which features could be detected. When HLA alleles, especially DR and DQ, strongly co-occurred, TCR associations were difficult to assign to individual alleles. A further reported finding was that TCR beta sequences accurately predicted the HLA-A and HLA-B alleles for most subjects in the first cohort. Roughly uniform sequencing depth across donors was assumed in presence/absence analyses, although this assumption may not hold. In a later analysis, 15,000 to 20,000 TCR beta sequences were associated with specific HLA alleles at a false discovery rate of 0.05. In a later analysis, the rate of TCR association differed among HLA loci, with DRB1 alleles having the most associated TCRs and HLA-C alleles having the fewest. The authors suggested that the approach could potentially be generalized to other disease states and immunological phenotypes. An earlier analysis of around 500 of the donors showed that most TCR beta V segments appeared in productive rearrangements either about 87% or about 30% of the time, which broadly matched IMGT annotations. Some IMGT-functional V segments, including TRBV6-2 and TRBV6-3, could not be told apart with the 87-base-pair reads, so those segments were excluded. Because counts were too low, some 17 rarely observed V segments, including chromosome 9 orphons, were excluded from the earlier analysis of 587 of the donors.

The sequence joins TRBV19 to TRBJ2-7; 9 of the junction bases match TRBD1. Sequencing was performed on PBMCs. The TCR sequence derives from a woman aged 50 to 60 in good health and CMV-seropositive. This receptor has the CDR3 CASSKTGGRDEQYF. The DNA sequence reads TGTGCCAGTAGTAAAACAGGGGGCCGGGACGAGCAGTACTTC. The entire variable domain, with the stretches around the CDR3 drawn from the reference TRBV19 and TRBJ2-7 proteins, is DGGITQSPKYLFRKEGQNVTLSCEQNLNHDAMYWYRQDPGQGLRLIYYSQIVNDFQKGDIAEGYSVSREKKESFPLTVTSAQKNPTAFYLCASSKTGGRDEQYFGPGTRLTVT.